The 10 T cell receptor beta chains reported below all come from one sample, sequenced in a study of regulatory T cells in long-lasting Graves disease. Described time point: newly diagnosed GD, antithyroid drugs for less than 3 months. The TCR library was made from RNA that had been extracted from PBMCs in TRIzol. For TCR beta, libraries came from iRepertoire HTBI primers and Arm-PCR of CDR3 regions. TCRdb analysed the multiplex PCR reads with MiXCR anew, one entry per CDR3 protein. The sample records approximately 440,000 distinct CDR3 sequences, about a sixth being singletons. This sample also appeared in a second study, on T cells in Graves' hyperthyroidism and ophthalmopathy.

Sequenced material: peripheral blood mononuclear cells (PBMCs), taken at new diagnosis, from a patient treated with antithyroid drugs. The source is a man aged 35 to 55 with Graves disease.

This clonotype showed up many times. The rearrangement links TRBV12-3 or TRBV12-4 to TRBJ1-5, with D hard to call. The V end was cut by 3 bases, the J end by 6 bases, with 18 bases between. The CDR3 is 16 residues long. CDR3 sequence (DNA): TGTGCCAGCAGTTTCTCTCGGGGTATTCAGAGTCAGCCCCAGCATTTT. It specifies CASSFSRGIQSQPQHF.

The chain is built from TRBV7-9 and TRBJ2-3, with 9 bases fitting TRBD2. The CDR3 loop spans 15 amino acids. Trimming took 8 bases from V and 0 from J; bases not matched to a gene: 6. Per germline, CDR1 SEHNR and CDR2 FQNEAQ (reference sequence). The CDR3 nucleotides read TGTGCCAGCGAGCGGGAGGCACTAAGCACAGATACGCAGTATTTT. Protein sequence: CASEREALSTDTQYF.

There are a few counts of this clonotype. This CDR3 is CASSVGGVARGLETQYF. CDR3 DNA: TGTGCCAGCAGCGTGGGAGGTGTCGCTCGCGGGTTGGAGACCCAGTACTTC. The chain combines TRBV7-3 with TRBJ2-5; a possible D gene is TRBD2 (6 bases). CDR1 and CDR2 from the germline V gene are SGHTA and FQGTGA. The CDR3 sequence is 17 residues long. Trimming took off 5 bases at V and 5 bases at J, with 24 bases between the two ends.

To note about this clonotype: A much larger clone sits a single nucleotide away, making a read error possible. This chain connects TRBV12-3 or TRBV12-4 to TRBJ2-3; 9 positions match TRBD2. This CDR3 has 15 amino acids. Here the CDR3 reads CASSRTSATTDTRYF. CDR3 nucleotides: TGTGCCAGCAGTCGGACTAGCGCGACCACAGATACGCGGTATTTT.

Many counts were recorded for this clonotype. The V gene is TRBV2, the J gene TRBJ2-7, with D perhaps TRBD1 (6 bases). The CDR3 sequence is 14 residues long. Germline V gene sequence: CDR1 SNHLY, CDR2 FYNNEI. Trimming shortened V by 3 bases and J by 2 bases, and 11 bases separated the two germline ends. The CDR3 here is CASSDLTGTYEQYF. The CDR3 DNA reads as TGTGCCAGCAGTGATCTGACAGGTACCTACGAGCAGTACTTC.

This chain links TRBV2 with TRBJ2-7, with 8 bases matching TRBD2. The CDR3 consists of 14 residues. V lost 6 bases to trimming and J lost 2 bases; unmatched junction nucleotides: 6. Looked up from germline, CDR1 is SNHLY and CDR2 is FYNNEI. The CDR3 DNA follows: TGTGCCAGCAGGAGTAGCGGGACAACCTACGAGCAGTACTTC. Translated: CASRSSGTTYEQYF.

This clonotype was found many times. Mismatch with germline at one junction end may stem from a read error. V usage is TRBV28 and J usage is TRBJ2-1; the D gene is possibly TRBD2 (6 bases). The CDR3 consists of 13 residues. Germline V gene data show CDR1 as MDHEN and CDR2 as SYDVKM. This chain's CDR3 is CVSSLGTRHEQFF. CDR3 coding DNA: TGTGTCAGCAGTCTAGGGACTCGCCATGAGCAGTTCTTC.

The chain uses TRBV7-3 and TRBJ2-2, with TRBD2 matching 9 bases. CDR1 SGHTA and CDR2 FQGTGA come from the germline V gene. This CDR3 spans 19 amino acids. Trimming cost V 1 base and J 5 bases; bases outside gene matches: 14. In DNA form, the CDR3 reads TGTGCCAGCAGCTTAATATCGGTTTTAGCGGGAGTTCGGACCGGGGAGCTGTTTTTT. Translating gives CASSLISVLAGVRTGELFF.

The chain recombines TRBV12-3 or TRBV12-4 with TRBJ1-6, with a possible D match to TRBD1 (6 bases). The CDR3 consists of 14 residues. V was cut by 2 bases and J by 9 bases, with 11 bases left in between. The CDR3 region is CASSLKGVASPLHF. Here the CDR3 DNA reads TGTGCCAGCAGTTTAAAGGGGGTGGCTTCACCCCTCCACTTT.

There are a few counts of this clonotype. A much larger clone lies a single base off, so this may be a read error. This chain uses TRBV12-3 or TRBV12-4 with TRBJ2-1, with unresolved D. The CDR3 has 16 amino acids. The CDR3 sequence is CASSLESGTSYKEQFF. The CDR3 DNA reads as TGTGCCAGCAGTTTAGAGTCCGGCACCTCCTACAAAGAGCAGTTCTTC.